What follows describes a single T cell receptor (beta chain). Its antigen is undetermined. The data belong to a study of T cells expressing NK-cell markers. Study summary: Seven donors tested HCMV-seropositive and one tested seronegative among the eight sequenced. Broader study findings: Dominant NKG2C+ clonotypes made up about 1.0-7.5% of CD8+ T cells in over five donors.

TCRdb reprocessed the 5' RACE reads and reports one entry per CDR3 protein, with no DNA. The sample's table shows about 440,000 distinct CDR3 sequences. The CDR3 spans 15 residues. Sequenced sample: blood T cells: a sorted CD56 or NKG2C T cell subset, CD4+ or CD8+ T cells, or bulk PBMC T cells (not recorded which). The sequence was obtained from a woman between 18 and 69 years old in good health. This sequence joins TRBV12-3 or TRBV12-4 and TRBJ1-3; TCRdb picks TRBD1, but there is no DNA to check that call. The CDR3 loop is CASSPHGTGANTIYF.